Listed below are T cell receptor beta chains from one sample, sequenced in a study of T-cell reconstitution after alpha-beta-depleted transplantation in children. TCRdb recomputed calls from the PCR reads with MiXCR, one row per CDR3 protein. This table has 350,000 to 500,000 distinct CDR3 sequences, roughly 44% appearing once. This specimen was PBMCs, taken before TCRalphabeta/CD19-depleted stem cell transplant. The receptors were gathered from a girl aged 2 to 9 with aplastic anemia, due to receive a stem cell transplant. Both conserved end residues are part of each CDR3. Each record gives: V gene, D gene, J gene, clone size, CDR3 DNA, CDR3 protein. The D gene is left open where the match is weak. The size of a clone is reported for some rows only, either as once, few or many, or as a class for expanded clones.

TRBV20-1	.	TRBJ2-3	.	TGCAGTGCTAGCCAGGGAAGCACAGATACGCAGTATTTT	CSASQGSTDTQYF
TRBV20-1	.	TRBJ2-2	few	TGCAGTGTACCGGGACTTTCCTCATTTAACACCGGGGAGCTGTTTTTT	CSVPGLSSFNTGELFF
TRBV2	.	TRBJ2-7	.	TGTGCCAGCACGATCGGACGGGACTACGAGCAGTACTTC	CASTIGRDYEQYF
TRBV29-1	.	TRBJ2-3	once	TGCAGCGTTGGGGGCTGGCGGGACCGCACAGATACGCAGTATTTT	CSVGGWRDRTDTQYF
TRBV20-1	TRBD1	TRBJ1-2	few	TGCAGTGCTAACTCCAGGGGGCCCTCTAACTATGGCTACACCTTC	CSANSRGPSNYGYTF
TRBV5-1	.	TRBJ2-2	.	TGCGCCAGCAGCTTGGTCAGGGTCAGGACCGGGGAGCTGTTTTTT	CASSLVRVRTGELFF
TRBV7-2	TRBD2	TRBJ2-3	.	TGTGCCAGCAGCCCCCTCCTAGCGGGGGGCCCGAGAACATATTTT	CASSPLLAGGPRTYF
TRBV10-2	.	TRBJ1-2	.	TGCGCCAGCAGTGTACAGAGTAGTCTCTATGGCTACACCTTC	CASSVQSSLYGYTF
TRBV5-1	TRBD1	TRBJ2-1	few	TGCGCCAGCAGCTTGGAAGGGACAGTTGACAATGAGCAGTTCTTC	CASSLEGTVDNEQFF
TRBV10-3	.	TRBJ2-1	.	TGTGCCATCTCCACGGGGGCGAGTGAGCAGTTCTTC	CAISTGASEQFF
TRBV18	.	TRBJ2-3	.	TGTGCCAGCTCACCCTGGGGCCAGCGCACAGATACGCAGTATTTT	CASSPWGQRTDTQYF
TRBV5-1	TRBD1	TRBJ1-6	.	TGCGCCAGCAGACTCGGGGGACAGGACATCCAGGCCCTCCACTTT	CASRLGGQDIQALHF
TRBV27	.	TRBJ1-4	few	TGTGCCAGCAGTTTAGGGACATTGAGGTCCCTCCGGCTTGCGTATGATGAAAAACTGTTTTTT	CASSLGTLRSLRLAYDEKLFF
TRBV3-1	.	TRBJ2-7	.	TGTGCCAGCAGCCAAGATGGGATCTCCTACGAGCAGTACTTC	CASSQDGISYEQYF
TRBV10-2	.	TRBJ2-3	few	TGCGCCAGCAGTGAGAGTCCAGATACGCAGTATTTT	CASSESPDTQYF
TRBV5-4	.	TRBJ2-3	.	TGTGCCAGCAGCTTGGAAGATTCCCAAGCGCAGTATTTT	CASSLEDSQAQYF
TRBV6-5	.	TRBJ2-7	.	TGTGCCAGCAGTTACTCGATGCGGCAGGCCTACGAGCAGTACTTC	CASSYSMRQAYEQYF
TRBV14	.	TRBJ2-3	.	TGTGCCAGCCGGTGGACTAACGACACAGATACGCAGTATTTT	CASRWTNDTDTQYF
TRBV28	TRBD1	TRBJ1-1	.	TGTGCCAGCAGTTCAACAGGGGGAGATGGAACTGAAGCTTTCTTT	CASSSTGGDGTEAFF
TRBV6-5	.	TRBJ1-5	few	TGTGCCAGCAGTTACTCCGTGTTTAGCAATCAGCCCCAGCATTTT	CASSYSVFSNQPQHF
TRBV4-1	.	TRBJ2-1	many	TGCGCCAGCAGCCAAGATTCGCTAGTTCATACCAATGAGCAGTTCTTC	CASSQDSLVHTNEQFF
TRBV12-3/TRBV12-4	.	TRBJ2-3	many	TGTGCCAGCACCCTAGGGGGGGGCCCTGATACGCAGTATTTT	CASTLGGGPDTQYF
TRBV12-3/TRBV12-4	.	TRBJ2-2	many	TGTGCCAGCACCCTTAGGGTAGCGGTGAACACCGGGGAGCTGTTTTTT	CASTLRVAVNTGELFF
TRBV12-3/TRBV12-4	.	TRBJ1-6	once	TGTGCCAGCAGTTTAGCCGAACATTCACCCCTCCACTTT	CASSLAEHSPLHF
TRBV20-1	TRBD2	TRBJ2-1	many	TGCAGTGCTAGGGGACTAGCGGGAGGTATCCGGGACAATGAGCAGTTCTTC	CSARGLAGGIRDNEQFF
TRBV11-2	.	TRBJ1-1	many	TGTGCCAGCAGCTTAGATGTTAAAGCTTTCTTT	CASSLDVKAFF
TRBV29-1	TRBD1	TRBJ2-1	many	TGCAGCGCAACCTACCTCGGGACAGGGTCCTACAATGAGCAGTTCTTC	CSATYLGTGSYNEQFF
TRBV7-9	.	TRBJ2-5	many	TGTGCCAGCAGCTTTTTCGCGGGCAGTAGAGAGACCCAGTACTTC	CASSFFAGSRETQYF
TRBV12-3/TRBV12-4	TRBD2	TRBJ2-3	.	TGTGCCAGCAGTCACACGACTAGCGGGAGGTGGGCAGATACGCAGTATTTT	CASSHTTSGRWADTQYF
TRBV7-9	.	TRBJ2-2	many	TGTGCCAGCAGCCTCTACGGCCCCACCGGGGAGCTGTTTTTT	CASSLYGPTGELFF
TRBV7-2	TRBD2	TRBJ2-5	.	TGTGCCAGCAGCTACGGACTAGCGGGTGGAGAGACCCAGTACTTC	CASSYGLAGGETQYF
TRBV20-1	TRBD1	TRBJ1-5	.	TGCAGTGCTAGCGGTGTAGGGGGCATGGCCCAGCATTTT	CSASGVGGMAQHF
TRBV5-8	TRBD2	TRBJ2-3	once	TGTGCCAGCAGCTCCCGTGTACTAGCGGGAGTTTCAGATACGCAGTATTTT	CASSSRVLAGVSDTQYF
TRBV4-1	.	TRBJ2-7	.	TGCGCCAGCAGCCATCTCTGGGGGCCCCGAGACGCCGAGCAGTACTTC	CASSHLWGPRDAEQYF
TRBV19	.	TRBJ1-1	many	TGTGCCAGTAGTATAGATCGGGACTACACTGAAGCTTTCTTT	CASSIDRDYTEAFF
TRBV7-9	.	TRBJ1-1	.	TGTGCCAGCAGCTTAGTAGGACGAAGGACTGAAGCGTTCTTT	CASSLVGRRTEAFF
TRBV20-1	TRBD2	TRBJ2-7	.	TGCAGTGCCGTTACTAGCGGGGGCTCCTACGAGCAGTACTTC	CSAVTSGGSYEQYF
TRBV6-1	.	TRBJ2-7	few	TGTGCCAGCAGGGAGGGGGTGTCTACTATTTCCTCCTACGAGCAGTACTTC	CASREGVSTISSYEQYF
TRBV7-2	TRBD1	TRBJ1-2	many	TGTGCCAGCAGCTTAGTCCCACCGACAGGGTTGTATGGCTACACCTTC	CASSLVPPTGLYGYTF
TRBV5-5	.	TRBJ1-3	many	TGTGCCAGCAGCTGGGGCCCAACCTCTGGAAACACCATATATTTT	CASSWGPTSGNTIYF
TRBV12-3/TRBV12-4	.	TRBJ1-2	.	TGTGCCAGCAGCTCCCCGGGACATCGCGGCTACACCTTC	CASSSPGHRGYTF
TRBV5-6	.	TRBJ2-7	.	TGTGCCAGCAGCTTCAAGGGACCCGCCTACGAGCAGTACTTC	CASSFKGPAYEQYF
TRBV7-8	TRBD2	TRBJ2-3	.	TGTGCCAGCAGCTTATGGGATGGACTAGCGGGGGCTACCACAGATACGCAGTATTTT	CASSLWDGLAGATTDTQYF
TRBV20-1	TRBD2	TRBJ2-7	few	TGCAGTGCTAGACCTACTAGCGGGAGAGCCGAGCAGTACTTC	CSARPTSGRAEQYF
TRBV29-1	.	TRBJ2-5	.	TGCAGCGTTTATCGAGCGGATCAAGAGACCCAGTACTTC	CSVYRADQETQYF
TRBV12-3/TRBV12-4	TRBD2	TRBJ2-5	once	TGTGCCAGCAGTCGCCGGGGACTAGGGCTAGGGTCCCAGTACTTC	CASSRRGLGLGSQYF
TRBV30	.	TRBJ2-4	.	TGTGCCTCCTCGACCCGCAAAAACATTCAGTACTTC	CASSTRKNIQYF